This T cell receptor (beta chain) was sequenced for a study of cytomegalovirus exposure and HLA in healthy donors. The study, taken as a whole, reports: Excluded: some indistinguishable V segments such as TRBV6-2 and TRBV6-3. Most of the TCR beta V segments (in an earlier analysis) were productive either about 90% or about 30% of the time. Later analysis found that TCR beta chains associated with HLA were more clonally expanded than other, equally common chains.

Use of 60 Vbeta and 13 Jbeta primers characterized the PCR. In the original processing: A later analysis counted 80 million or so unique TCR beta chains, 9.5 million to 13 million shared. Assay used: immunoSEQ multiplex PCR; TCRdb lists only in-frame clones, some missing. V and J calls and clone size are given by that table; D and trimming were obtained from the DNA. Here the sample spans a few hundred thousand clones, roughly 70% being singletons. This clone was picked up a small number of times. Its antigen is currently unknown. The CDR3 sequence is 18 residues long. Germline V gene lookup returns CDR1 SGHRS and CDR2 YFSETQ. V was pared by 0 bases and J by 10 bases, with 15 bases of the junction left unmatched.

The source is a female donor in good health and CMV-seronegative. Sequencing was done on a sample of PBMCs. This chain connects TRBV5-1 to TRBJ2-1, with 11 bases fitting TRBD1. As DNA, the CDR3 is TGCGCCAGCAGCTTGGCTATATCGGGACAGGGGGGGGTTTACGAGCAGTTCTTC. Protein sequence: CASSLAISGQGGVYEQFF.